This record looks at one T cell receptor (beta chain) sequence and its context. Method: immunoSEQ multiplex PCR; TCRdb's copy keeps in-frame clones and lacks some. The sample lists some 120,000 clones; 75% to 90% were seen once. Germline CDR1 SSHAT, CDR2 FNYEAQ (reference sequence). This CDR3 spans 16 amino acids. V was shortened by 8 bases and J by 2 bases, with 21 bases between the two germline ends. The data were taken from a study of control samples from healthy donors and cancer patients. Sequenced sample: PBMCs. The chain joins TRBV7-7 to TRBJ2-5; a weak D match, TRBD2 (6 bases). The TCR comes from a woman aged 50 to 60 with colorectal cancer. The CDR3 DNA follows: TGTGCCAGCTCAACCCTAGGAGGGAGTGGACAAGAGACCCAGTACTTC. It translates to CASSTLGGSGQETQYF.